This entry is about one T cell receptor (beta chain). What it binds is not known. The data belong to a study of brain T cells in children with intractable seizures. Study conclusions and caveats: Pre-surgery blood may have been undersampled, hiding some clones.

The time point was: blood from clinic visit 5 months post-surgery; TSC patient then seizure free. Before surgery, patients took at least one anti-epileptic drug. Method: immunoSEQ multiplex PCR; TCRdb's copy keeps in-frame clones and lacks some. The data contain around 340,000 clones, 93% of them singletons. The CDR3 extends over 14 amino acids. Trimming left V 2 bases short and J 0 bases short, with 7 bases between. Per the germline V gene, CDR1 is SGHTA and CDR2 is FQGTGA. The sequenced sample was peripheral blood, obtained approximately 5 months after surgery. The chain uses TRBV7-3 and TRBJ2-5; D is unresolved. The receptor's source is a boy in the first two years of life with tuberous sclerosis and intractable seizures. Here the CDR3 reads CASSLDGYQETQYF. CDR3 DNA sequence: TGTGCCAGCAGCTTAGACGGTTACCAAGAGACCCAGTACTTC. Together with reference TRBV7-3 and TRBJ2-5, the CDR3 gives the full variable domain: GAGVSQTPSNKVTEKGKYVELRCDPISGHTALYWYRQSLGQGPEFLIYFQGTGAADDSGLPNDRFFAVRPEGSVSTLKIQRTERGDSAVYLCASSLDGYQETQYFGPGTRLLVL.